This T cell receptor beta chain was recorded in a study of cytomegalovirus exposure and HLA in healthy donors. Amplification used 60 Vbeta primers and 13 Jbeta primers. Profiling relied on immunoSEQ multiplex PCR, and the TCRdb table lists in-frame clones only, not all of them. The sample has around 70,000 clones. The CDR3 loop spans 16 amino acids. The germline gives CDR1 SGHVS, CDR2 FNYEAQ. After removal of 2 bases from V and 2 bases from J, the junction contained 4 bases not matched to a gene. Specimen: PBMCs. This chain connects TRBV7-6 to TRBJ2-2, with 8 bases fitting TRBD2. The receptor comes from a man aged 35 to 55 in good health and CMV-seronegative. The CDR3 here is CASSLHSGVNTGELFF. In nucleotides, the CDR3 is TGTGCCAGCAGCTTACATAGCGGGGTAAACACCGGGGAGCTGTTTTTT.